Presented here are 31 T cell receptor beta chains from one specimen sequenced in a study of CD8 T cells in ankylosing spondylitis. TCRdb used MiXCR to reprocess the 5' RACE reads, holding one entry per CDR3 protein. This table holds roughly 39,000 distinct CDR3 sequences, less than 3.5% found once. Specimen: blood, either unsorted or a sorted T cell fraction (not recorded which). These receptors originate from a male donor with ankylosing spondylitis or in good health (not recorded which).

This clonotype showed up many times. The chain couples TRBV9 to TRBJ2-2; 9 bases match TRBD1. The ends lost 3 bases at V and 5 bases at J; junction bases unmatched: 5. The CDR3 runs to 15 residues. Germline V CDR1 and CDR2: SGDLS, YYNGEE. The CDR3 is CASSETGGGTGELFF. The CDR3 DNA sequence: TGTGCCAGCAGCGAGACAGGGGGAGGTACCGGGGAGCTGTTTTTT.

This clonotype was counted many times. The chain carries TRBV9 and TRBJ2-3, with a weak D call TRBD1 (6 bases). CDR3 length equals 16 residues. CDR1 and CDR2 (germline): SGDLS, YYNGEE. Deletions cut 4 bases from V and 4 bases from J, with 19 bases between. Here the CDR3 DNA reads TGTGCCAGCAGCCCCAGAAGGGGGAATAGCGCAGATACGCAGTATTTT. It codes for CASSPRRGNSADTQYF.

This clonotype was counted many times. In DNA form, the CDR3 reads TGTGCCAGCAGCGTAGAGCCTGCCAATGAGCAGTTCTTC. Encoded protein: CASSVEPANEQFF. The rearrangement joins TRBV9 to TRBJ2-1; no reliable D call. Germline V gene sequence: CDR1 SGDLS, CDR2 YYNGEE. The CDR3 totals 13 residues. V lost 0 bases and J lost 6, with 7 bases in between.

This clonotype has at least ten counts. The V gene is TRBV9, the J gene TRBJ2-2; no definite D call. The V gene lost 5 bases and the J gene lost 0 bases, with 8 bases spanning the gap. The CDR3 is made up of 14 amino acids. Germline V lookup: CDR1 SGDLS, CDR2 YYNGEE. DNA of the CDR3: TGTGCCAGCAGGGCGGACCCGAACACCGGGGAGCTGTTTTTT. It yields the protein CASRADPNTGELFF.

This clonotype was recorded many times. This sequence joins TRBV9 and TRBJ1-4, with a weak D call TRBD1 (5 bases). The germline V gene has CDR1 SGDLS and CDR2 YYNGEE. The CDR3 length is 13 residues. The V end lost 4 bases, the J end lost 12 bases, and 16 bases lay between the germline ends. The CDR3 sequence: CASSRGDGTELFF. In DNA form, the CDR3 reads TGTGCCAGCAGCCGGGGAGACGGGACCGAACTGTTTTTT.

This clonotype was counted at least ten times. This chain uses TRBV9 with TRBJ2-7, with D perhaps matching TRBD2 (6 bases). Germline CDR1 reads SGDLS; CDR2 reads YYNGEE. The CDR3 length is 16 residues. V was clipped by 0 bases and J by 3 bases, with 16 bases between them. CDR3 loop: CASSVAPRTDYYEQYF. Here the CDR3 DNA reads TGTGCCAGCAGCGTAGCCCCCCGGACGGACTACTACGAGCAGTACTTC.

This clonotype was recorded at least ten times. V and J are TRBV9 and TRBJ2-7; perhaps TRBD1 as D (6 bases). V dropped 0 bases and J dropped 4 bases, with 14 bases sitting between them. The CDR3 is made up of 15 amino acids. Germline-derived CDR1 and CDR2 are SGDLS and YYNGEE. The CDR3 sequence: CASSVGPDRSYEQYF. Here the CDR3 DNA reads TGTGCCAGCAGCGTAGGACCGGACAGATCTTACGAGCAGTACTTC.

This clonotype was counted ten times or more. The chain recombines TRBV9 with TRBJ2-3, with a weak D call TRBD1 (5 bases). CDR1 SGDLS and CDR2 YYNGEE come from the germline V gene. This CDR3 has 13 amino acids. The V and J ends lost 7 bases and 2 bases respectively, with 11 bases between them. CDR3 DNA sequence: TGTGCCAGCGGCAGGACACCCACAGATACGCAGTATTTT. It encodes CASGRTPTDTQYF.

This clonotype was seen repeatedly, ten times or more. The rearrangement links TRBV9 to TRBJ2-5; the match to TRBD1 covers 9 bases. The germline V gene encodes CDR1 SGDLS and CDR2 YYNGEE. CDR3 size: 14 residues. The junction had 5 bases not matched to a gene; V was cut back by 3 bases and J by 5 bases. DNA for the CDR3: TGTGCCAGCAGCGAGGGACAGGGTAGGGAGACCCAGTACTTC. Its protein is CASSEGQGRETQYF.

The table lists this clonotype with many counts. The chain is built from TRBV9 and TRBJ2-2; the D is unclear. Germline V gives CDR1 SGDLS, CDR2 YYNGEE. This CDR3 has 13 amino acids. V was cut by 7 bases and J by 4 bases, with 11 bases left in between. As DNA, the CDR3 is TGTGCCAGCCGTCCATCGGGCACCGGGGAGCTGTTTTTT. It yields the protein CASRPSGTGELFF. The full variable domain, with the rest looked up from reference TRBV9 and TRBJ2-2, is DSGVTQTPKHLITATGQRVTLRCSPRSGDLSVYWYQQSLDQGLQFLIQYYNGEERAKGNILERFSAQQFPDLHSELNLSSLELGDSALYFCASRPSGTGELFFGEGSRLTVL.

This clonotype came up many times. The chain employs TRBV9 and TRBJ2-1; D unclear. The V and J ends lost 2 bases and 3 bases respectively, with 6 bases between them. The CDR3 loop spans 13 amino acids. CDR1 and CDR2 (germline): SGDLS, YYNGEE. CDR3 residues: CASSVQDYNEQFF. As DNA, the CDR3 is TGTGCCAGCAGCGTGCAGGACTACAATGAGCAGTTCTTC.

This clonotype was recorded many times. The gene calls are TRBV9 and TRBJ2-3; 11 positions agree with TRBD2. CDR3 length: 16 amino acids. With 0 bases clipped from V and 5 bases from J, the junction kept 5 bases outside the gene matches. CDR1 and CDR2 from the germline V gene are SGDLS and YYNGEE. CDR3 DNA sequence: TGTGCCAGCAGCGTAGTCCTAGCGGGAGGTGGAGATACGCAGTATTTT. It translates to CASSVVLAGGGDTQYF.

This clonotype was detected ten times or more. The rearrangement uses TRBV9 and TRBJ1-5; D is undetermined. V lost 0 bases, J lost 3 bases, and 10 bases lay in between. CDR1 is SGDLS and CDR2 is YYNGEE in the germline V gene. This CDR3 is 15 amino acids long. The CDR3 spells CASSVEGGLNQPQHF. CDR3 nucleotide sequence: TGTGCCAGCAGCGTAGAAGGAGGACTCAATCAGCCCCAGCATTTT.

In its sample, this clonotype was seen many times. The genes are TRBV9 and TRBJ2-5; D not resolved. Trimming left V 0 bases short and J 1 base short, with 7 bases between. The germline V gene has CDR1 SGDLS and CDR2 YYNGEE. This CDR3 has 14 amino acids. In DNA, the CDR3 is TGTGCCAGCAGCGTAGGCCAGCGCCAAGAGACCCAGTACTTC. It yields the protein CASSVGQRQETQYF.

This clonotype was detected ten times or more. The V gene is TRBV9, the J gene TRBJ2-2; tentatively, D is TRBD2 (5 bases). Germline V gene data show CDR1 as SGDLS and CDR2 as YYNGEE. There are 13 residues in the CDR3. V gave up 4 bases and J gave up 7 bases, with 11 bases separating them. The CDR3 loop is CASSIRRGGELFF. Here the CDR3 DNA reads TGTGCCAGCAGCATCCGCCGGGGCGGGGAGCTGTTTTTT.

At least ten counts were recorded for this clonotype. The chain couples TRBV9 to TRBJ2-5, with a weak D call TRBD2 (6 bases). CDR1 and CDR2 from the germline V gene are SGDLS and YYNGEE. V lost 4 bases and J 0 bases, leaving 16 bases between the germline ends. This CDR3 comprises 16 residues. The CDR3 is CASSLGSGSYQETQYF. The CDR3 DNA is TGTGCCAGCAGCCTCGGCAGCGGGTCGTACCAAGAGACCCAGTACTTC.

This clonotype appeared many times. The chain uses TRBV9 and TRBJ2-2; D is tentatively TRBD1 or TRBD2 (7 bases each). Germline lookup yields CDR1 SGDLS and CDR2 YYNGEE. V shed 4 bases and J shed 8 bases, with 15 bases lying between them. CDR3 length: 14 residues. This CDR3 is CASSLRQGGGELFF. CDR3 sequence (DNA): TGTGCCAGCAGCCTGAGACAGGGAGGGGGGGAGCTGTTTTTT.

This chain uses TRBV9 with TRBJ2-2, with D perhaps given as TRBD1 or TRBD2 (5 bases each). Trimming pared 4 bases from V and 6 bases from J, leaving 13 bases between. Germline CDR1 and CDR2: SGDLS and YYNGEE. The CDR3 is 14 residues long. CDR3 sequence: CASSRDVMAGELFF. The CDR3 DNA is TGTGCCAGCAGCCGGGACGTAATGGCCGGGGAGCTGTTTTTT. Complete variable domain (other parts from reference TRBV9 and TRBJ2-2): DSGVTQTPKHLITATGQRVTLRCSPRSGDLSVYWYQQSLDQGLQFLIQYYNGEERAKGNILERFSAQQFPDLHSELNLSSLELGDSALYFCASSRDVMAGELFFGEGSRLTVL.

This clonotype was recorded many times. The chain recombines TRBV9 with TRBJ2-1, with 7 nucleotides matching TRBD1. CDR3 length: 14 amino acids. V shed 3 bases and J 5 bases; nucleotides not matched to a gene: 5. The germline V gene encodes CDR1 SGDLS and CDR2 YYNGEE. This CDR3 reads CASSGGQNNNEQFF. The CDR3 coding sequence is TGTGCCAGCAGCGGGGGACAGAATAACAATGAGCAGTTCTTC.

This clonotype was observed many times. The chain carries TRBV9 and TRBJ2-7; 8 bases agree with TRBD2. This CDR3 has 15 residues. The germline CDR1 and CDR2 sequences are SGDLS and YYNGEE. The V gene end was trimmed by 0 bases and the J gene end by 4 bases; junction bases not matched to a gene: 6. CDR3 nucleotide sequence: TGTGCCAGCAGCGTAGCAGCGGGAGTTGGTTACGAGCAGTACTTC. As protein: CASSVAAGVGYEQYF.

Ten or more counts support this clonotype. V is TRBV9 and J is TRBJ2-1; D is unresolved. The germline V and J ends were trimmed by 0 bases and 6 bases, with 7 bases remaining between them. The CDR3 has 13 amino acids. The germline gives CDR1 SGDLS, CDR2 YYNGEE. This CDR3 reads CASSVAPSNEQFF. The CDR3 region has the DNA TGTGCCAGCAGCGTAGCCCCTAGCAATGAGCAGTTCTTC.

This clonotype came up many times. The genes are TRBV9 and TRBJ1-3, with 8 bases identical to TRBD1. Trimming removed 6 bases from V and 2 bases from J; junction bases left unmatched: 7. Germline assignment: CDR1 SGDLS and CDR2 YYNGEE. There are 15 residues in the CDR3. CDR3 in DNA: TGTGCCAGCACGCGACAGGGGACGACTGGAAACACCATATATTTT. Its protein product is CASTRQGTTGNTIYF.

J is TRBJ2-7 and V is TRBV9; 8 nucleotides align to TRBD2. V dropped 0 bases and J dropped 4; count of bases not matched to a gene: 12. Germline CDR1 is SGDLS and CDR2 is YYNGEE. The CDR3 loop spans 17 amino acids. The CDR3 sequence: CASSVGSGGAEAYEQYF. CDR3 nucleotide sequence: TGTGCCAGCAGCGTAGGATCGGGGGGGGCCGAGGCTTACGAGCAGTACTTC.

This clonotype was observed many times. The chain carries TRBV9 and TRBJ2-2; D is perhaps TRBD2 (7 bases). From germline, CDR1 is SGDLS and CDR2 YYNGEE. This CDR3 has 15 amino acids. V was shortened by 6 bases and J by 1 base, with 13 bases between the two germline ends. The CDR3 reads CASTAGALNTGELFF. CDR3 bases: TGTGCCAGCACTGCGGGGGCGTTGAACACCGGGGAGCTGTTTTTT.

The chain uses TRBV9 and TRBJ2-3; 9 nucleotides agree with TRBD2. Germline V gene data show CDR1 as SGDLS and CDR2 as YYNGEE. The CDR3 consists of 15 residues. V lost 3 bases to trimming and J lost 3 bases; unmatched junction nucleotides: 5. In nucleotides, the CDR3 is TGTGCCAGCAGCGAGCGGGGGGCGCGGACAGATACGCAGTATTTT. It codes for CASSERGARTDTQYF.

This clonotype was observed many times. The J gene is TRBJ2-3, the V gene TRBV9; 8 nucleotides match TRBD2. V gave up 3 bases and J gave up 4 bases; unmatched junction bases: 4. Germline loops: CDR1 SGDLS, CDR2 YYNGEE. This CDR3 contains 14 residues. The CDR3 coding sequence is TGTGCCAGCAGCGGGGAGACTAGCGCAGATACGCAGTATTTT. Protein: CASSGETSADTQYF.

The table lists this clonotype with many counts. V is TRBV9 and J is TRBJ2-2, with D possibly matching TRBD1 (5 bases). There are 15 residues in the CDR3. V lost 2 bases to trimming and J lost 4 bases, with 12 bases between them. Germline CDR1 and CDR2: SGDLS and YYNGEE. In DNA form, the CDR3 reads TGTGCCAGCAGCGTGCAACAGGAAGTCACCGGGGAGCTGTTTTTT. Translation gives CASSVQQEVTGELFF.

This clonotype was observed at least ten times. The chain is built from TRBV9 and TRBJ1-5; no reliable D call. The germline CDR1 and CDR2 sequences are SGDLS and YYNGEE. The CDR3 length is 13 residues. V dropped 0 bases and J dropped 6 bases, with 7 bases sitting between them. The CDR3 DNA is TGTGCCAGCAGCGTAGACAGCTTTCAGCCCCAGCATTTT. Translation gives CASSVDSFQPQHF.

This clonotype showed up many times. The chain recombines TRBV9 with TRBJ2-2, with 14 bases that match TRBD2. The CDR3 is made up of 16 amino acids. Germline assignment: CDR1 SGDLS and CDR2 YYNGEE. The V and J ends lost 2 bases and 5 bases, in that order; junction bases with no gene match: 2. This CDR3 is CASSVRTSGRTGELFF. CDR3 DNA: TGTGCCAGCAGCGTTCGGACTAGCGGGAGGACCGGGGAGCTGTTTTTT.

Concerning this clonotype itself: A read error may be the cause here, since a much bigger clone is one base away. The chain joins TRBV9 to TRBJ2-5; TRBD2 matches at 10 bases. V dropped 0 bases and J dropped 9; count of bases not matched to a gene: 8. Germline CDR1 is SGDLS and CDR2 is YYNGEE. The CDR3 is 15 residues long. The CDR3 loop reads CASSVDTSGEFAQYF. In DNA, the CDR3 is TGTGCCAGCAGCGTAGATACTAGCGGGGAATTTGCCCAGTACTTC.

This clonotype was detected many times. This chain joins TRBV9 and TRBJ1-4, with D possibly being TRBD1 (6 bases). CDR3 length: 14 residues. The ends were cut back, 4 bases at V and 3 bases at J, with 10 bases in the middle. CDR1 and CDR2 from the germline V gene are SGDLS and YYNGEE. Here the CDR3 reads CASSPQGSNEKLFF. CDR3 nucleotide sequence: TGTGCCAGCAGCCCACAGGGCTCTAATGAAAAACTGTTTTTT.